The source of this T cell receptor beta chain is a study of post-analysis software for immune sequencing data. At least ten counts were recorded for this clonotype. Its cognate antigen is unknown. Whole-study findings and limits: Normalized Chao1 diversity was significantly reduced in patients versus controls. Compared with controls, patients had more of roughly five TRBV segments, including TRBV5-6, TRBV5-1 and TRBV20-1.

V gave up 3 bases and J gave up 7 bases; unmatched junction bases: 7. This CDR3 has 14 amino acids. Germline-derived CDR1 and CDR2 are SGHRS and YFSETQ. Incorporated into the TCR beta cDNA libraries were unique molecular identifiers, which served to reduce PCR and sequencing biases. TCRdb fed the PCR reads into MiXCR, producing one record per CDR3 protein. Of approximately 250,000 distinct CDR3 sequences listed, 36% were seen once; the top ten hold around 5%. The rearrangement uses TRBV5-1 and TRBJ2-4; 7 bases map to TRBD1. This TCR was sampled from a girl aged 5-17 years with multiple sclerosis. Sequenced material: blood. CDR3 sequence (DNA): TGCGCCAGCAGCTCCGAGACAGGGCGGAACATTCAGTACTTC. Protein sequence: CASSSETGRNIQYF.